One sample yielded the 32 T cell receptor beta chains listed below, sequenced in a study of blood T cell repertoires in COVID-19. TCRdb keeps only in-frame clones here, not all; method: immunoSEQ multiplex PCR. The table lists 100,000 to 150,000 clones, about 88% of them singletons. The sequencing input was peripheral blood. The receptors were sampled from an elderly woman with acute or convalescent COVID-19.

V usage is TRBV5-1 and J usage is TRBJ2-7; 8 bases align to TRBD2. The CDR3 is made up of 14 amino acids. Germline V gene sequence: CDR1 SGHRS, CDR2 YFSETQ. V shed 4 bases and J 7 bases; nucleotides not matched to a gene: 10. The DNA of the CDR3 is TGCGCCAGCAGCCAGCCCGGGGGGGTGGGAGAGCAGTACTTC. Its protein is CASSQPGGVGEQYF. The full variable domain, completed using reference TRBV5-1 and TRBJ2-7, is KAGVTQTPRYLIKTRGQQVTLSCSPISGHRSVSWYQQTPGQGLQFLFEYFSETQRNKGNFPGRFSGRQFSNSRSEMNVSTLELGDSALYLCASSQPGGVGEQYFGPGTRLTVT.

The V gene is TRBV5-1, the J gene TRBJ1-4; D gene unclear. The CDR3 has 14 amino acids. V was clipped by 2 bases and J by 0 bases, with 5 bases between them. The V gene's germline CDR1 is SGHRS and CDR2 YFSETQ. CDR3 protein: CASSLQATNEKLFF. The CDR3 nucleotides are TGCGCCAGCAGCTTACAAGCAACTAATGAAAAACTGTTTTTT.

This CDR3 reads CASSEQGAGSPLHF. Here the CDR3 DNA reads TGTGCCAGCAGTGAACAGGGGGCAGGTTCACCCCTCCACTTT. This chain uses TRBV6-1 with TRBJ1-6; TRBD1 aligns across 8 bases. V shed 2 bases and J 9 bases; nucleotides not matched to a gene: 3. CDR3 length: 14 residues. Germline V gene sequence: CDR1 MNHNS, CDR2 SASEGT.

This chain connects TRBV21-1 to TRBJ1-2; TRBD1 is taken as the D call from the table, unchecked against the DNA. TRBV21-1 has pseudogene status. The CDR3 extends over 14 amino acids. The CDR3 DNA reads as TGTGCCAGCAGCGACAGAAAAGCTAACTATGGCTACACCTTC. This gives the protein CASSDRKANYGYTF.

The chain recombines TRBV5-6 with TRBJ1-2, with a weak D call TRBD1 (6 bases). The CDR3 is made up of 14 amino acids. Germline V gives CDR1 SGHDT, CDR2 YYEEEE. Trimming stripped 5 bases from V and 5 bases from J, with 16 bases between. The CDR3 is CASRGAGQKYGYTF. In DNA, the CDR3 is TGTGCCAGCAGGGGAGCGGGACAAAAATATGGCTACACCTTC.

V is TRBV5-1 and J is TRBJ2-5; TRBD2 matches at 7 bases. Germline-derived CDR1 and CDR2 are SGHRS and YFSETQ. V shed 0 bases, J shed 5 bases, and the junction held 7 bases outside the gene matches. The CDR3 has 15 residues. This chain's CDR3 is CASSLAAGVGETQYF. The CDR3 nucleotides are TGCGCCAGCAGCTTGGCGGCGGGAGTTGGTGAGACCCAGTACTTC.

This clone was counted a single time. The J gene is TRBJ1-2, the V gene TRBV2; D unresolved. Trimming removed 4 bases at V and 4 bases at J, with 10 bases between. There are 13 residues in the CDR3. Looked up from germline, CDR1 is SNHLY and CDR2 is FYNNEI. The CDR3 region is CASSAEIIYGYTF. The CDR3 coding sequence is TGTGCCAGCAGTGCTGAGATAATCTATGGCTACACCTTC.

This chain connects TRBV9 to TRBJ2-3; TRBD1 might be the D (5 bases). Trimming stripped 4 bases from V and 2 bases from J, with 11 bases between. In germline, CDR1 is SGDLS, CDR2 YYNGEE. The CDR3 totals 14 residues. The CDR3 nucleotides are TGTGCCAGCAGCCCCAGGACATCCACAGATACGCAGTATTTT. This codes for CASSPRTSTDTQYF.

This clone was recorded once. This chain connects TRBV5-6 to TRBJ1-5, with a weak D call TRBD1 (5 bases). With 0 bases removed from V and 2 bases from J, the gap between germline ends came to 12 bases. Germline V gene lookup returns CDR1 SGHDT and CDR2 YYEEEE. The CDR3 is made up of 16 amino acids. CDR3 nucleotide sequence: TGTGCCAGCAGCTTGGGGGTAGGGGTAGGCAATCAGCCCCAGCATTTT. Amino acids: CASSLGVGVGNQPQHF.

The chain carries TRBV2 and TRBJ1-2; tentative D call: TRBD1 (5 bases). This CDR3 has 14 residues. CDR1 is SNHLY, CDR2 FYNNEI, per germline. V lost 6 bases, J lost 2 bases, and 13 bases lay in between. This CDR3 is CASRRTGGNYGYTF. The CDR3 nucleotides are TGTGCCAGCAGACGTACAGGAGGGAACTATGGCTACACCTTC.

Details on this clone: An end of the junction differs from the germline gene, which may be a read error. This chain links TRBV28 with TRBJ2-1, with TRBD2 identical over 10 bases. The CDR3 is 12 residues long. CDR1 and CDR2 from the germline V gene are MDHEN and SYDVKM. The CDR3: CVSGRENNEQFF. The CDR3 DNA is TGTGTCAGCGGGAGGGAAAATAATGAGCAGTTCTTC. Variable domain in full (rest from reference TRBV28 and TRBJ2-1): DVKVTQSSRYLVKRTGEKVFLECVQDMDHENMFWYRQDPGLGLRLIYFSYDVKMKEKGDIPEGYSVSREKKERFSLILESASTNQTSMYLCVSGRENNEQFFGPGTRLTVL.

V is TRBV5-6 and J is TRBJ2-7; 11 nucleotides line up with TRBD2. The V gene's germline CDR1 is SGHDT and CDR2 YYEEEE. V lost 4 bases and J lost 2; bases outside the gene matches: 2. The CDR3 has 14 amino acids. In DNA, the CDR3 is TGTGCCAGCAGCGTTAGCGGGAGGGCCTACGAGCAGTACTTC. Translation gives CASSVSGRAYEQYF.

The CDR3 sequence: CASSLGGMNTEAFF. As DNA, the CDR3 is TGCGCCAGCAGCTTAGGGGGCATGAACACTGAAGCTTTCTTT. V usage is TRBV5-1 and J usage is TRBJ1-1; TRBD1 agrees at 7 bases. This CDR3 comprises 14 residues. With V trimmed by 2 bases and J by 0 bases, 1 base remained unmatched. Germline V gene lookup returns CDR1 SGHRS and CDR2 YFSETQ.

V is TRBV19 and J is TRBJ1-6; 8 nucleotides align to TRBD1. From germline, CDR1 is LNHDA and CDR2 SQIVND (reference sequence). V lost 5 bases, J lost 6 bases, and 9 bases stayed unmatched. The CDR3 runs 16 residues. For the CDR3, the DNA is TGTGCCAGTAGTCCCCTAACAGGGGGAATTAATTCACCCCTCCACTTT. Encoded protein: CASSPLTGGINSPLHF.

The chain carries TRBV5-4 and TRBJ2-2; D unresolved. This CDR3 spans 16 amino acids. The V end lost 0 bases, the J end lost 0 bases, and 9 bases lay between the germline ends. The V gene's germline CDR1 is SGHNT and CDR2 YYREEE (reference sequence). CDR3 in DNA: TGTGCCAGCAGCTTGGGTGGGCGTGCGAACACCGGGGAGCTGTTTTTT. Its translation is CASSLGGRANTGELFF.

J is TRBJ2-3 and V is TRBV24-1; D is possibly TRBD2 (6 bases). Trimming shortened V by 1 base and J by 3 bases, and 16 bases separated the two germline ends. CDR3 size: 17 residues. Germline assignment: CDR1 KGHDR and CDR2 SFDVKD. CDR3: CATSDFEEGIGTDTQYF. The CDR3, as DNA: TGTGCCACCAGTGATTTCGAGGAGGGCATAGGGACAGATACGCAGTATTTT.

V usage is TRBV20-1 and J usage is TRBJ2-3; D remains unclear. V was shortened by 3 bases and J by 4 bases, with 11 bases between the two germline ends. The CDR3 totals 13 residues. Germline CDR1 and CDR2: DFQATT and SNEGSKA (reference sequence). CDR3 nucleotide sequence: TGCAGTGCTAGTCTTAGTGCCGCAGATACGCAGTATTTT. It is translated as CSASLSAADTQYF.

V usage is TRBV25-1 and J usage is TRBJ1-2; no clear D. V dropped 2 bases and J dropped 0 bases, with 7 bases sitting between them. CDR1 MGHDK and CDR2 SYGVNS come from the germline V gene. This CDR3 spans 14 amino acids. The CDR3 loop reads CASSERLSNYGYTF. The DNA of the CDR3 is TGTGCCAGCAGTGAAAGACTGTCTAACTATGGCTACACCTTC.

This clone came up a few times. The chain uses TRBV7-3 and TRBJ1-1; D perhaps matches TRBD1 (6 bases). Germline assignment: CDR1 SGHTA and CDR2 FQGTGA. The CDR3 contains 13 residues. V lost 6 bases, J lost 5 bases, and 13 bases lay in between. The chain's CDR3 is CASRGDRWTEAFF. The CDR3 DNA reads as TGTGCCAGCAGGGGAGACAGGTGGACTGAAGCTTTCTTT.

The chain's CDR3 is CASSHGTPRETQYF. In DNA form, the CDR3 reads TGTGCCAGCTCGCACGGGACTCCACGGGAGACCCAGTACTTC. The chain uses TRBV18 and TRBJ2-5; tentative D call: TRBD2 (6 bases). From germline, CDR1 is KGHSH and CDR2 LQKENI. The CDR3 is 14 amino acids. V was cut by 6 bases and J by 5 bases, with 16 bases left in between.

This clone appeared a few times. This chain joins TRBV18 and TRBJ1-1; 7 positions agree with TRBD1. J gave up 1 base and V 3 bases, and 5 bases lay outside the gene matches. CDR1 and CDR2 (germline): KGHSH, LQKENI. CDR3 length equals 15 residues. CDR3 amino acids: CASSPVSGGNTEAFF. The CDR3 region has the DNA TGTGCCAGCTCACCTGTCTCAGGGGGGAACACTGAAGCTTTCTTT.

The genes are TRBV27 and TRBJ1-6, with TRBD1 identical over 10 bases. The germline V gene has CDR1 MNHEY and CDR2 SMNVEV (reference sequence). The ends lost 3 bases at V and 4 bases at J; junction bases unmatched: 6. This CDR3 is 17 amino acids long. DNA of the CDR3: TGTGCCAGCAGTTTTCAGACGGGACAGGGGTATAATTCACCCCTCCACTTT. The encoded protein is CASSFQTGQGYNSPLHF.

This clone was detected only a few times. CDR3 protein: CASSLGGLSYEQYF. CDR3 in DNA: TGTGCCAGCAGCTTAGGGGGACTTTCCTACGAGCAGTACTTC. The V gene is TRBV7-9, the J gene TRBJ2-7; D might be TRBD2 (6 bases). V was trimmed by 1 base and J by 1 base, leaving 8 bases between them. The CDR3 totals 14 residues. Germline V CDR1 and CDR2: SEHNR, FQNEAQ (reference sequence).

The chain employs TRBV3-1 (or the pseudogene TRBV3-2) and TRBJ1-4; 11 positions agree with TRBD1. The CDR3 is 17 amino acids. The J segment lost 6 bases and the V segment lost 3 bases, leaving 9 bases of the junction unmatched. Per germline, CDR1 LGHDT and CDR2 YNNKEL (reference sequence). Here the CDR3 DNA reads TGTGCCAGCAGCCACCGGACAGGGGGCGCCTTGTATGAAAAACTGTTTTTT. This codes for CASSHRTGGALYEKLFF.

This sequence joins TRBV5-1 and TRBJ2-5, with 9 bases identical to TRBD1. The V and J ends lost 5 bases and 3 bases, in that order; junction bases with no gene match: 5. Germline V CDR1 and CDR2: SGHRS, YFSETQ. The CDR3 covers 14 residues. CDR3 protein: CASSPGTGKETQYF. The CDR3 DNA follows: TGCGCCAGCAGTCCGGGGACAGGGAAAGAGACCCAGTACTTC.

This CDR3 is CASSLGGDSPFNEQFF. In DNA form, the CDR3 reads TGTGCCAGCAGCTTGGGCGGGGACAGCCCGTTTAATGAGCAGTTCTTC. The rearrangement uses TRBV5-6 and TRBJ2-1; possibly TRBD1 for D (7 bases). CDR3 length: 16 residues. Germline V gene data show CDR1 as SGHDT and CDR2 as YYEEEE. Between the trimmed V and J ends, which lost 0 bases and 7 bases, there was a span of 17 bases.

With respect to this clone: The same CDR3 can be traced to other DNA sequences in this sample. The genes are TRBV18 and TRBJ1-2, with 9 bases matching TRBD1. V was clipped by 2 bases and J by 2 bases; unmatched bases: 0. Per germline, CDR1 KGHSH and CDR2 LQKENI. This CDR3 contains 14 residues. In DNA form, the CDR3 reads TGTGCCAGCTCACCAGACAGGGGGAACTATGGCTACACCTTC. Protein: CASSPDRGNYGYTF.

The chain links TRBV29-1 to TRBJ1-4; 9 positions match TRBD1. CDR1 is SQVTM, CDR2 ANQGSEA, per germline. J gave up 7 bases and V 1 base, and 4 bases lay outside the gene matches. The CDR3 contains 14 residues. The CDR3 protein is CSVEGQGDGEKLFF. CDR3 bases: TGCAGCGTTGAAGGACAGGGGGATGGTGAAAAACTGTTTTTT.

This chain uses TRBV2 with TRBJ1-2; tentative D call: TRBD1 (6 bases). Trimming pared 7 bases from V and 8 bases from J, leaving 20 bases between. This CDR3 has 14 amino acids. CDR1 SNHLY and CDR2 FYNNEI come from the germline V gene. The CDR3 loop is CASMADSFSNGYTF. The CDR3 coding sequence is TGTGCCAGCATGGCGGACAGTTTCTCTAACGGCTACACCTTC.

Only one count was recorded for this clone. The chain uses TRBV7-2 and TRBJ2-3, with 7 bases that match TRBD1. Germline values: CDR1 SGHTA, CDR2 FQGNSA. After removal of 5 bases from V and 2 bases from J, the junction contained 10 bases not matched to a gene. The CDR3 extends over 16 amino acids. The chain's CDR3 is CASSTRQGSVTDTQYF. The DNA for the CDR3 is TGTGCCAGCAGCACCCGACAGGGCTCGGTCACAGATACGCAGTATTTT.

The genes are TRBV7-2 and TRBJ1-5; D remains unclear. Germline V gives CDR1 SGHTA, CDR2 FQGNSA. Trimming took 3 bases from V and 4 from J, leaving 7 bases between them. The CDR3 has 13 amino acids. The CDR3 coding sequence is TGTGCCAGCAGCTTTGATAGAAATCAGCCCCAGCATTTT. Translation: CASSFDRNQPQHF.

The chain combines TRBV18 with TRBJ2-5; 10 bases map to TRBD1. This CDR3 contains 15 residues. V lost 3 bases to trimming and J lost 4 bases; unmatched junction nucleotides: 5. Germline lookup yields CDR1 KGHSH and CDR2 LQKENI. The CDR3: CASSPRQGAGETQYF. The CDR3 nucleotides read TGTGCCAGCTCACCCAGACAGGGGGCGGGAGAGACCCAGTACTTC.